Listed here is a single TCR beta chain. The sample comes from a study of T-cell memory formation after mild COVID-19. Per germline, CDR1 MNHEY and CDR2 SVGAGI. The CDR3 contains 16 residues. Trimming removed 0 bases at V and 3 bases at J, with 12 bases between. Libraries for TCRalpha and TCRbeta carried sample barcodes and unique molecular identifiers via 5'RACE. TCRdb independently ran MiXCR on the 5' RACE reads; one entry per CDR3 protein. The sample lists under 250,000 distinct CDR3 sequences; over 8.5% were seen once. This clonotype originated in a man aged 18 to 29 who had mild COVID-19 (a few samples of this study predate the infection). Cell type and time point are not known. Sequenced sample: PBMCs or a T cell subset sorted from them (not recorded which). The chain joins TRBV6-5 to TRBJ2-1; the D gene is possibly TRBD2 (7 bases). CDR3 in amino acids: CASSYSGGLGYNEQFF. The CDR3 DNA reads as TGTGCCAGCAGTTACTCGGGGGGGCTAGGCTACAATGAGCAGTTCTTC.